Following are 21 T cell receptor beta chains from one sample sequenced in a study of T cell repertoires in cytomegalovirus infection. Antigen specificity for these receptors is unknown. TCRdb recomputed calls from the reads with MiXCR, one row per CDR3 protein. This sample has around 100,000 distinct CDR3 sequences; under 35% occur once, and the top ten carry less than 45%. The sample consisted of CD8+ T cells from cultured PBMCs, taken from culture after CMV antigen stimulation. The receptor source for this set is a human donor in good health (CMV status not recorded). Some clones in this sample may be carry-over from other donors' samples.

This clonotype was recorded only once. The CDR3, as DNA: TGCGCCAGCAGCCCGGGAAGGGGACAGGGGCGGGATACTGAAGCTTTCTTT. Translation gives CASSPGRGQGRDTEAFF. The V call is TRBV5-1, the J call TRBJ1-1, with 10 nucleotides matching TRBD1. The CDR3 totals 17 residues. Trimming at V came to 4 bases and at J to 5 bases, leaving 14 bases not matched to a gene. Germline V CDR1 and CDR2: SGHRS, YFSETQ.

The chain is built from TRBV7-2 and TRBJ1-1; D gene uncertain. The V end lost 3 bases, the J end lost 7 bases, and 9 bases lay between the germline ends. CDR1 and CDR2 from the germline V gene are SGHTA and FQGNSA. The CDR3 extends over 12 amino acids. The CDR3 reads CASSFLGREAFF. CDR3 bases: TGTGCCAGCAGCTTCCTCGGCCGTGAAGCTTTCTTT.

The genes are TRBV7-8 and TRBJ1-2; TRBD1 aligns across 7 bases. From germline, CDR1 is SGHVS and CDR2 FQNEAQ. The CDR3 runs 13 residues. Germline trimming cut 5 bases from V and 3 bases from J; bases unmatched to any gene: 3. Here the CDR3 DNA reads TGTGCCAGCAGCATAACAGGGGACTATGGCTACACCTTC. It translates to CASSITGDYGYTF.

In this sample, this clonotype turned up a few times. The chain carries TRBV12-3 or TRBV12-4 and TRBJ2-5; D possibly corresponds to TRBD2 (6 bases). Trimming cost V 5 bases and J 7 bases, with 17 bases left between them. The CDR3 sequence is 14 residues long. For the CDR3, the DNA is TGTGCCAGCAGTCCGACTAGTTTCTGGGGGACCCAGTACTTC. Amino acids: CASSPTSFWGTQYF.

The chain couples TRBV20-1 to TRBJ2-7; D call uncertain. V dropped 0 bases and J dropped 0 bases, with 12 bases sitting between them. Germline CDR1 DFQATT, CDR2 SNEGSKA (reference sequence). The CDR3 is 15 residues long. CDR3 residues: CSARDSSDGSYEQYF. In nucleotides, the CDR3 is TGCAGTGCTAGAGATTCCTCCGACGGCTCCTACGAGCAGTACTTC.

In DNA form, the CDR3 reads TGCAGCGTTGAGGGACAGGGGGGCTATACGCAGTATTTT. Residues: CSVEGQGGYTQYF. V gene TRBV29-1 combines with J gene TRBJ2-3, with 11 nucleotides matching TRBD1. Germline CDR1 and CDR2: SQVTM and ANQGSEA. Unmatched junction bases numbered 3, after V lost 3 bases and J lost 7 bases. The CDR3 has 13 amino acids.

The chain recombines TRBV4-1 with TRBJ1-5; 7 bases fit TRBD1. Germline V gene sequence: CDR1 MGHRA, CDR2 YSYEKL. This CDR3 is 14 amino acids long. Unmatched junction bases numbered 8, after V lost 5 bases and J lost 7 bases. The DNA of the CDR3 is TGCGCCAGCAGCTACGACAGGGAGGCGCAGCCCCAGCATTTT. Its translation: CASSYDREAQPQHF.

This clonotype was detected only a few times. CDR3 residues: CASSYYEGSTGELFF. As DNA, the CDR3 is TGTGCCAGCAGTTACTACGAGGGGAGCACCGGGGAGCTGTTTTTT. The V and J genes are TRBV6-5 and TRBJ2-2; the D call may be TRBD1 or TRBD2 (5 bases each). The CDR3 covers 15 residues. Germline CDR1 MNHEY, CDR2 SVGAGI. V lost 1 base and J lost 4, with 10 bases in between.

The chain combines TRBV11-3 with TRBJ2-5; a weak D match, TRBD1 (6 bases). Trimming removed 5 bases from V and 2 bases from J, with 9 bases in between. CDR1 is SGHNT, CDR2 YENEEA, per germline. The CDR3 length is 13 residues. The CDR3, as DNA: TGTGCCAGCAGCACACAGGGTCAAGAGACCCAGTACTTC. Translating it yields CASSTQGQETQYF.

The rearrangement links TRBV6-2 or TRBV6-3 to TRBJ2-7, with D tentatively TRBD2 (5 bases). Germline CDR1 is MNHEY and CDR2 is SVGEGT. CDR3 size: 17 residues. V lost 0 bases to trimming and J lost 3 bases, with 18 bases between them. The CDR3 is CASSYSDKRFGFYEQYF. In DNA, the CDR3 is TGTGCCAGCAGTTACTCCGATAAGCGGTTCGGCTTCTACGAGCAGTACTTC.

The V gene is TRBV6-6, the J gene TRBJ1-1; a possible D gene is TRBD1 (6 bases). The germline V gene encodes CDR1 MNHNY and CDR2 SVGAGI (reference sequence). This CDR3 comprises 17 residues. Trimming took off 7 bases at V and 0 bases at J, with 21 bases between the two ends. CDR3 loop: CASNPSSTGYMNTEAFF. The CDR3 coding sequence is TGTGCCAGCAATCCTTCTTCGACAGGATACATGAACACTGAAGCTTTCTTT.

Only a few counts were recorded for this clonotype. J is TRBJ1-2 and V is TRBV4-1; a possible D gene is TRBD1 (5 bases). Germline values: CDR1 MGHRA, CDR2 YSYEKL. CDR3 size: 15 residues. V gave up 0 bases and J gave up 1 base, with 9 bases separating them. CDR3 sequence reads: CASSQESGRNYGYTF. DNA for the CDR3: TGCGCCAGCAGCCAAGAGTCGGGGCGTAACTATGGCTACACCTTC.

The chain has TRBV28 and TRBJ2-6; D not certain. Trimming took 5 bases from V and 2 from J, leaving 7 bases between them. CDR1 is MDHEN, CDR2 SYDVKM, per germline. The CDR3 has 14 amino acids. This chain's CDR3 is CASSNEAGANVLTF. CDR3 nucleotide sequence: TGTGCCAGCAGTAATGAGGCTGGGGCCAACGTCCTGACTTTC.

CDR3 sequence: CASSIGGLARETQYF. DNA for the CDR3: TGTGCCAGTAGTATTGGAGGACTAGCCAGGGAGACCCAGTACTTC. The chain is built from TRBV19 and TRBJ2-5; 8 nucleotides match TRBD2. Germline CDR1 and CDR2: LNHDA and SQIVND (reference sequence). Trimming removed 3 bases from V and 5 bases from J; junction bases left unmatched: 8. CDR3 length: 15 amino acids.

The chain couples TRBV15 to TRBJ1-5; 7 bases map to TRBD1. V dropped 5 bases and J dropped 3; count of bases not matched to a gene: 4. The CDR3 length is 14 residues. Per the germline V gene, CDR1 is LNHNV and CDR2 is YYDKDF (reference sequence). The CDR3 DNA follows: TGTGCCACCAGCCAGGGGGTTATCAATCAGCCCCAGCATTTT. It specifies CATSQGVINQPQHF.

This clonotype was detected a few times. The chain combines TRBV20-1 with TRBJ1-1; a weak D match, TRBD1 (5 bases). The CDR3 spans 15 residues. The germline V and J ends were trimmed by 1 base and 3 bases, with 15 bases remaining between them. CDR1 and CDR2 from the germline V gene are DFQATT and SNEGSKA (reference sequence). The CDR3 protein is CSARVGTPQDTEAFF. CDR3 nucleotide sequence: TGCAGTGCTAGAGTCGGGACCCCGCAGGACACTGAAGCTTTCTTT.

This clonotype was counted many times. V usage is TRBV7-9 and J usage is TRBJ1-2; D gene uncertain. The germline gives CDR1 SEHNR, CDR2 FQNEAQ (reference sequence). CDR3 length equals 14 residues. The germline V and J ends were trimmed by 5 bases and 4 bases, with 14 bases remaining between them. CDR3 nucleotides: TGTGCCAGCAGCCGACAAGGCCTTTTCTATGGCTACACCTTC. Its protein is CASSRQGLFYGYTF.

This clonotype was seen only once. The V call is TRBV4-2, the J call TRBJ1-5; possibly TRBD1 for D (6 bases). V lost 0 bases to trimming and J lost 6 bases, with 15 bases between them. Germline V lookup: CDR1 LGHNA, CDR2 YNFKEQ. The CDR3 extends over 16 amino acids. DNA for the CDR3: TGTGCCAGCAGCCAAGATCCAAACAGGGTCCCTCAGCCCCAGCATTTT. It translates to CASSQDPNRVPQPQHF.

CDR3 DNA: TGCAGTGCTAGAGATCGCGCAGGGGGCCACAATCAGCCCCAGCATTTT. Amino acid sequence: CSARDRAGGHNQPQHF. The chain links TRBV20-1 to TRBJ1-5, with 8 bases matching TRBD1. This CDR3 region has 16 residues. Germline values: CDR1 DFQATT, CDR2 SNEGSKA (reference sequence). V gave up 0 bases and J gave up 3 bases; unmatched junction bases: 7.

The sample holds a few counts of this clonotype. The rearrangement uses TRBV7-9 and TRBJ1-2; 9 bases are a match to TRBD1. After removal of 4 bases from V and 6 bases from J, the junction contained 3 bases not matched to a gene. This CDR3 contains 13 residues. In germline, CDR1 is SEHNR, CDR2 FQNEAQ (reference sequence). DNA for the CDR3: TGTGCCAGCAGCTATCGGACAGGGGATGGCTACACCTTC. It specifies CASSYRTGDGYTF.

The chain joins TRBV7-9 to TRBJ1-2; no firm D call. The V end was cut by 1 base, the J end by 7 bases, with 7 bases between. The CDR3 loop spans 12 amino acids. The V gene's germline CDR1 is SEHNR and CDR2 FQNEAQ (reference sequence). This CDR3 reads CASSLGYPGYTF. The DNA for the CDR3 is TGTGCCAGCAGCTTAGGCTACCCTGGCTACACCTTC.